A selection of T cell receptor beta chains follows, all from one sample in a study of CD8 T cells in Susac syndrome. MiXCR, run by TCRdb on the immunoSEQ multiplex PCR reads, gives a single entry per CDR3 protein. The table shows under 95,000 distinct CDR3 sequences, with roughly 94% occurring only once. Sample: CD4+ T cells from PBMCs. The receptors originated from a human donor with Susac syndrome. Both conserved end residues are part of each CDR3. Each record gives: V gene, D gene, clone size, J gene, CDR3 protein, CDR3 DNA. A D gene is named only where the DNA matches it firmly. Rows may omit the clone size; those that give it use once, few, many or a size class.

>TRBV28|-|-|TRBJ2-2
CASSLERLVKTGELFF
TGTGCCAGCAGTCTCGAAAGACTAGTAAAAACCGGGGAGCTGTTTTTT
>TRBV12-3/TRBV12-4|-|-|TRBJ2-3
CASSPRPGQRETDTQYF
TGTGCCAGCAGCCCCAGACCGGGACAGCGGGAAACAGATACGCAGTATTTT
>TRBV6-6|-|-|TRBJ2-7
CASSYEGPPQRF
TGTGCCAGCAGTTACGAAGGACCTCCCCAGCGCTTC
>TRBV29-1|-|once|TRBJ1-1
CSVLPGSGEAFF
TGCAGCGTCCTCCCCGGGTCCGGTGAAGCTTTCTTT
>TRBV20-1|-|-|TRBJ2-7
CSAVGRAPEREQYF
TGCAGTGCTGTGGGCCGCGCTCCCGAACGGGAGCAGTACTTC
>TRBV20-1|-|once|TRBJ2-7
CSANLWDGSSDEQYF
TGCAGTGCCAACCTCTGGGACGGGTCTTCGGACGAGCAGTACTTC
>TRBV18|TRBD1|-|TRBJ2-6
CASSPPKTGRSSGANVLTF
TGTGCCAGCTCACCACCGAAGACAGGGAGATCCTCTGGGGCCAACGTCCTGACTTTC
>TRBV25-1|-|-|TRBJ2-1
CASSEGQLKMKEQFF
TGTGCCAGCAGTGAGGGACAATTAAAGATGAAGGAGCAGTTCTTC
>TRBV7-2|TRBD2|-|TRBJ2-1
CASSFPLAGGLGEQFF
TGTGCCAGCAGCTTCCCTCTAGCGGGGGGGCTAGGTGAGCAGTTCTTC
>TRBV4-2|-|-|TRBJ1-2
CASSQDQVKPNYGYTF
TGTGCCAGCAGCCAGGATCAGGTGAAGCCTAACTATGGCTACACCTTC
>TRBV6-2/TRBV6-3|-|once|TRBJ1-1
CASSHSNRDMNTEAFF
TGTGCCAGCAGTCACAGCAATCGGGACATGAACACTGAAGCTTTCTTT
>TRBV30|-|once|TRBJ2-7
CAWSVPLNEQYF
TGTGCCTGGAGTGTACCACTCAACGAGCAGTACTTC
>TRBV20-1|-|-|TRBJ2-7
CSGTAAWYEQYF
TGCAGTGGGACCGCCGCGTGGTACGAGCAGTACTTC
>TRBV27|TRBD2|-|TRBJ2-7
CASSLLAGRSYEQYF
TGTGCCAGCAGTTTACTAGCGGGGAGGTCCTACGAGCAGTACTTC
>TRBV30|-|few|TRBJ1-5
CAWSVGQPQHF
TGTGCCTGGAGTGTTGGTCAGCCCCAGCATTTT
>TRBV29-1|-|once|TRBJ2-3
CSGGEADTQYF
TGCAGCGGGGGGGAGGCAGATACGCAGTATTTT
>TRBV21-1|-|-|TRBJ2-5
CASDLEHQETQYF
TGTGCCTCCGATTTGGAACACCAAGAGACCCAGTACTTC
>TRBV20-1|TRBD2|once|TRBJ2-7
CSARAGSGGSYEQYF
TGCAGTGCTAGAGCGGGTAGCGGGGGCTCCTACGAGCAGTACTTC
>TRBV19|-|-|TRBJ2-5
CASSIGQEETQYF
TGTGCCAGTAGTATAGGACAGGAAGAGACCCAGTACTTC
>TRBV11-2|-|-|TRBJ2-3
CASSLDWGSGADTQYF
TGTGCCAGCAGCTTGGATTGGGGCAGTGGGGCAGATACGCAGTATTTT
>TRBV7-2|TRBD1|-|TRBJ2-3
CASSPTGVYTDTQYF
TGTGCCAGCAGCCCCACAGGGGTCTACACAGATACGCAGTATTTT
>TRBV7-9|-|-|TRBJ2-1
CASSLTGSRSYNEQFF
TGTGCCAGCAGCTTAACAGGGAGCCGCTCCTACAATGAGCAGTTCTTC
>TRBV27|-|-|TRBJ2-2
CASRAGTRSTGELFF
TGTGCCAGCAGGGCCGGGACACGGTCCACCGGGGAGCTGTTTTTT
>TRBV6-5|TRBD2|-|TRBJ2-1
CASSRPGLARNEQFF
TGTGCCAGCAGTCGCCCCGGACTAGCGAGGAATGAGCAGTTCTTC
>TRBV27|TRBD1|-|TRBJ1-5
CASSITGGNQPQHF
TGTGCCAGCAGTATTACAGGGGGCAATCAGCCCCAGCATTTT
>TRBV29-1|TRBD1|-|TRBJ2-5
CSLRDRVQETQYF
TGCAGCCTCCGGGACAGGGTCCAAGAGACCCAGTACTTC
>TRBV13|TRBD1|-|TRBJ2-7
CASSQSTPGPGQGALTVYEQYF
TGTGCCAGCAGCCAATCCACCCCAGGCCCGGGACAGGGGGCTTTAACGGTTTACGAGCAGTACTTC
>TRBV5-6|TRBD1|-|TRBJ2-7
CASSFWDRVSYEQYF
TGTGCCAGCAGCTTCTGGGACAGGGTTAGCTACGAGCAGTACTTC
>TRBV30|TRBD2|-|TRBJ2-3
CAWGPGLAGTDTQYF
TGTGCCTGGGGTCCAGGGCTAGCGGGCACAGATACGCAGTATTTT
>TRBV24-1|-|-|TRBJ2-2
CATRGTKTGELFF
TGTGCCACCAGGGGAACAAAAACCGGGGAGCTGTTTTTT
>TRBV6-6|-|-|TRBJ2-1
CASRLVQGTNNEQFF
TGTGCCAGCAGGCTCGTACAGGGGACTAACAATGAGCAGTTCTTC
>TRBV9|-|-|TRBJ1-6
CASSPAGTSNSPLHF
TGTGCCAGCAGCCCTGCCGGGACTTCTAATTCACCCCTCCACTTT
>TRBV7-9|TRBD2|once|TRBJ2-5
CASSPGTSPHGETQYF
TGTGCCAGCAGCCCCGGGACTAGCCCGCACGGGGAGACCCAGTACTTC
>TRBV5-6|-|-|TRBJ1-2
CASSPLRRPNYGYTF
TGTGCCAGCAGCCCCTTGCGGCGGCCTAACTATGGCTACACCTTC
>TRBV11-2|-|-|TRBJ2-1
CASSRGGLSNEQFF
TGTGCCAGCAGCCGTGGGGGGCTTAGCAATGAGCAGTTCTTC
>TRBV4-1|-|-|TRBJ2-2
CASRLGQGSYTGELFF
TGCGCCAGCAGGTTGGGTCAGGGCTCGTATACCGGGGAGCTGTTTTTT
>TRBV7-2|-|-|TRBJ2-7
CASSPDGYYEQYF
TGTGCCAGCAGCCCGGACGGATACTACGAGCAGTACTTC
>TRBV7-2|-|-|TRBJ1-3
CASADSGNTIYF
TGTGCCTCCGCGGACTCTGGAAACACCATATATTTT